Sequencing of this T cell receptor (beta chain) was carried out in a study of shared clonotypes between healthy human individuals. The V end lost 2 bases, the J end lost 8 bases, and 7 bases lay between the germline ends. CDR3 length: 12 amino acids. Per germline, CDR1 SNHLY and CDR2 FYNNEI. Regarding the study as a whole: A few donors had about 5% of their naive CD4 clonotypes in common.

Method: immunoSEQ multiplex PCR; TCRdb's copy keeps in-frame clones and lacks some. The table shows some 740,000 clones, with around 92% occurring only once. CD45RO-negative cells were positively selected for CCR7, leaving out terminally differentiated effector memory CD45RA+ cells. As concerns this clone: Antigen unknown.

The chain recombines TRBV2 with TRBJ2-4; D unresolved. Material: naive CD8+ T cells sorted from blood. The receptor was isolated from a man aged 25-45 years in good health. The CDR3 sequence is CASSENRDIQYF. The CDR3 region has the DNA TGTGCCAGCAGTGAAAATAGGGACATTCAGTACTTC.